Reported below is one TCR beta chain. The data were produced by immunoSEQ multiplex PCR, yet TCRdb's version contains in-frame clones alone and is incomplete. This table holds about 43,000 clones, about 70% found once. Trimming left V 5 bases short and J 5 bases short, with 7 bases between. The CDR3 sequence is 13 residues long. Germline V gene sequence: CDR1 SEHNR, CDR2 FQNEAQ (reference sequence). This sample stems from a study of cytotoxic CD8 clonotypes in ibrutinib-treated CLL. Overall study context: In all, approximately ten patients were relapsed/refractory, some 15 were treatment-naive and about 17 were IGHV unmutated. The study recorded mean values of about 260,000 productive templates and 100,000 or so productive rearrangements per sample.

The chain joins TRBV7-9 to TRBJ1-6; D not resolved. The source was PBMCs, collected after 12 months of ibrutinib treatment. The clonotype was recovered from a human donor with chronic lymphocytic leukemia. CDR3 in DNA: TGTGCCAGCAGCCCAACAGATAATTCACCCCTCCACTTT. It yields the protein CASSPTDNSPLHF.